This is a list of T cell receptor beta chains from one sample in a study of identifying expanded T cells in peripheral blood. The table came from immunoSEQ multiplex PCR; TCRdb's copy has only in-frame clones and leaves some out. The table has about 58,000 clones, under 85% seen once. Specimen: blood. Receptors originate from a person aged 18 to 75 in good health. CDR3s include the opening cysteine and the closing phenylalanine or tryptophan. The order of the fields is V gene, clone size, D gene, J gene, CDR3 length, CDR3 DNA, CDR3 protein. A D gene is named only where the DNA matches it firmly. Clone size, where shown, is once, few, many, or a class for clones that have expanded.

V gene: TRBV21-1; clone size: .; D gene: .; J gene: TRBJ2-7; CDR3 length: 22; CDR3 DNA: TGTGCCAGCAGCCGACACTCCCAGTCGTTCCCCTTGAGGGGTTCCGGGTCCTACGAGCAGTACTTC; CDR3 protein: CASSRHSQSFPLRGSGSYEQYF
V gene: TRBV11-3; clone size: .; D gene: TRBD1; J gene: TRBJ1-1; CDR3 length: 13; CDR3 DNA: TGTGCCAGCAGGGAACAGGGGGCTATCGAAGCTTTCTTT; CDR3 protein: CASREQGAIEAFF
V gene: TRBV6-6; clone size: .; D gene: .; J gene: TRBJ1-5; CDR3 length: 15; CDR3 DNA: TGTGCCAGCAGTTACACTGGGAATAGCAATCAGCCCCAGCATTTT; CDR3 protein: CASSYTGNSNQPQHF
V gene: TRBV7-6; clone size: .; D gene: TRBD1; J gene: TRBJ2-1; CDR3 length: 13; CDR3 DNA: TGTGCCAGCAGCCTGGACAGGGTGAATGAGCAGTTCTTC; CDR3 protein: CASSLDRVNEQFF
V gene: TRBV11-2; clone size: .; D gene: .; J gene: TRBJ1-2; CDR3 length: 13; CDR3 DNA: TGTGCCAGCAGCTTAGACCGGGACGGCTACTACACCTTC; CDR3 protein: CASSLDRDGYYTF
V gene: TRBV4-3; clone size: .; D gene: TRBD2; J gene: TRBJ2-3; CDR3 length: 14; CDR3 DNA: TGCGCCAGCAGCCCCTGGACTAGTGCAGATACGCAGTATTTT; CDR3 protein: CASSPWTSADTQYF
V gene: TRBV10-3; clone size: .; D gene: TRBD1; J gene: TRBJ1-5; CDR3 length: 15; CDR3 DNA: TGTGCCATCAGTGAGGGACAGGGTAGCAATCAGCCCCAGCATTTT; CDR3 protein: CAISEGQGSNQPQHF
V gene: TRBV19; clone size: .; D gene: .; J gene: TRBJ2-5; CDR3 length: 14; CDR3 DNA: TGTGCCAGTAGTTCCTCAGGGCCCCAAGAGACCCAGTACTTC; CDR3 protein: CASSSSGPQETQYF
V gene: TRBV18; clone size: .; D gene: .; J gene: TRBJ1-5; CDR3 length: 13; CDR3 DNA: TGTGCCAGCTCACAGAAGGTTAATCAGCCCCAGCATTTT; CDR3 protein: CASSQKVNQPQHF
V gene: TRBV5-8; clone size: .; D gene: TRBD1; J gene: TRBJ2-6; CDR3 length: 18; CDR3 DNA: TGTGCCAGCAGCAACCGGGACAGGGGGCTAACTGGGGCCAACGTCCTGACTTTC; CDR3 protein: CASSNRDRGLTGANVLTF
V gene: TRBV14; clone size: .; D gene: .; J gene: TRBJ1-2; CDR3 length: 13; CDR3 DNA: TGTGCCAGCAGCCCCAGTGGCAGCTATGGCTACACCTTC; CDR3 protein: CASSPSGSYGYTF
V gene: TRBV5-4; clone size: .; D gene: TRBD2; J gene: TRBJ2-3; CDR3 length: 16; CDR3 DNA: TGTGCCAGCAGCTTGGGGGGTGGACTAGCGCCCGATACGCAGTATTTT; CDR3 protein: CASSLGGGLAPDTQYF
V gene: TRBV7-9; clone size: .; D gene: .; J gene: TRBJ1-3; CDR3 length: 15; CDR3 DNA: TGTGCCAGCAGCTGGAGACAGGACTCTGGAAACACCATATATTTT; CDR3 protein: CASSWRQDSGNTIYF
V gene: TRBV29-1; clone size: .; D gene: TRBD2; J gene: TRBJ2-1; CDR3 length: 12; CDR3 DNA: TGCAGCGGGGGGACTAGCGGCAATGAGCAGTTCTTC; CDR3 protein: CSGGTSGNEQFF
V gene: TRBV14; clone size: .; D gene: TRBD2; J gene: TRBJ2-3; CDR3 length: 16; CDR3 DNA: TGTGCCAGCAGCCAAGCGTTTGGGAGGGCAGGAAATACGCAGTATTTT; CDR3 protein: CASSQAFGRAGNTQYF
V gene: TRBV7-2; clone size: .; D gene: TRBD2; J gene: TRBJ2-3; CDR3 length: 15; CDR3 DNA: TGTGCCAGCAGCGCCACGGGACTAAACACAGATACGCAGTATTTT; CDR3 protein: CASSATGLNTDTQYF
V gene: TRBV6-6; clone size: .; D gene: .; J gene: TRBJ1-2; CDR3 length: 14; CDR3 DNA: TGTGCCAGCAGTTACGGAACAGGGTCGGATGGCTACACCTTC; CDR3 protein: CASSYGTGSDGYTF
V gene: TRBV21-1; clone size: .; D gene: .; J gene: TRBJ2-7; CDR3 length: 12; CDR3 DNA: TGTGCCAGCAGCCCCCGAGGGGGCGAGCAGTACTTC; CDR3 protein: CASSPRGGEQYF
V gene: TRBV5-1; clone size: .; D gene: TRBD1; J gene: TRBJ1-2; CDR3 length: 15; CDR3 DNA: TGCGCCAGCAGCAGATCGAGGACAGGGATTGATGGCTACACCTTC; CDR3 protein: CASSRSRTGIDGYTF
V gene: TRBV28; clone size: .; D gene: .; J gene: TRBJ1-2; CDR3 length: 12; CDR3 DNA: TGTGCCAGCCTCGGTGGGCACTATGGCTACACCTTC; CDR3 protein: CASLGGHYGYTF
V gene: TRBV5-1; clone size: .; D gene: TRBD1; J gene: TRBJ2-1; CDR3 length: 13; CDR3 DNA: TGCGCCAGCAGCTACCGACAGGGTAGCGAGCAGTTCTTC; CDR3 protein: CASSYRQGSEQFF
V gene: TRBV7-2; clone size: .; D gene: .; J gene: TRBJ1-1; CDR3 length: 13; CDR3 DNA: TGTGCCAGCAGCTTGTTGGGGTACACTGAAGCTTTCTTT; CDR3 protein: CASSLLGYTEAFF
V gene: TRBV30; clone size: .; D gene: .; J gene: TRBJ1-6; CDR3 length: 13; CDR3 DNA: TGTGCCTGGAAAGACAGGTCTAATTCACCCCTCCACTTT; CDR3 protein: CAWKDRSNSPLHF
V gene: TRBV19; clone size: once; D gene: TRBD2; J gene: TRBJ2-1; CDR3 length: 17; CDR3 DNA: TGTGCCAGTAGTACCATACGTAGCGGGAGGGCCCTCGATGAGCAGTTCTTC; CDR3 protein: CASSTIRSGRALDEQFF
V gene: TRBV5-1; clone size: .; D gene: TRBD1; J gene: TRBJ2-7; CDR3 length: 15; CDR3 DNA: TGCGCCAGCAGCACTCAAAAGGGACAGAACTACGAGCAGTACTTC; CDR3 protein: CASSTQKGQNYEQYF
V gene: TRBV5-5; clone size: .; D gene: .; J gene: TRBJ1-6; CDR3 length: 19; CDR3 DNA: TGTGCCAGCAGCCTAAAAGAACCCGGGGAATTAAGCTATAATTCACCCCTCCACTTT; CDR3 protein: CASSLKEPGELSYNSPLHF
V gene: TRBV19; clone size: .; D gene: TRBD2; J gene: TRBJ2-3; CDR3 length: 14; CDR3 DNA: TGTGCCAGTAGTCGGGGACTAGCAGGGGATACGCAGTATTTT; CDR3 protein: CASSRGLAGDTQYF
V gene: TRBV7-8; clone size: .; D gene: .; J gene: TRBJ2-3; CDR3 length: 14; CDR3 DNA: TGTGCCAGCAGCTTAGGGGCAAGCACAGATACGCAGTATTTT; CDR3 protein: CASSLGASTDTQYF
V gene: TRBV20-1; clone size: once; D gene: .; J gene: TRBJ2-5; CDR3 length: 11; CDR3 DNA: TGCAGTGCTGCCAAAGGTGGGACCCAGTACTTC; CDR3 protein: CSAAKGGTQYF
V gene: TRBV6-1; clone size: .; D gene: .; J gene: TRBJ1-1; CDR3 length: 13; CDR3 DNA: TGTGCCAGCAGTGTTTGGAGCGACACTGAAGCTTTCTTT; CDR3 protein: CASSVWSDTEAFF
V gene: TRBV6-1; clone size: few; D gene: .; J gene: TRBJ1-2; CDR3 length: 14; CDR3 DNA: TGTGCCAGCAGTGAAAACAGAGGGTTCAGTGGCTACACCTTC; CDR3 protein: CASSENRGFSGYTF
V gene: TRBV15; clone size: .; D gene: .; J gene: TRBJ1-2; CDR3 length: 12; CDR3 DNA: TGTGCCACCAGCAGAGAGAGGGATGGCTACACCTTC; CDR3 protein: CATSRERDGYTF
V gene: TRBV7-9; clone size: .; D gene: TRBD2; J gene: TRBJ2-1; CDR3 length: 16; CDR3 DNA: TGTGCCAGCAGCATTAGACTAGCGGGAGCGAGGAATGAGCAGTTCTTC; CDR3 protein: CASSIRLAGARNEQFF
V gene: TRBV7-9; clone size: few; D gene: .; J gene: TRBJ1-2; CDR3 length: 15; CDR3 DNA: TGTGCCAGCAGCTACCCGGACAGTGGGAACTATGGCTACACCTTC; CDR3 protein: CASSYPDSGNYGYTF
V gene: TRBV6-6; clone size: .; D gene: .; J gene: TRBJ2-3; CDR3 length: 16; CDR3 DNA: TGTGCCAGCATTAAGGGATCTATGGCTAGCACAGATACGCAGTATTTT; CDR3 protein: CASIKGSMASTDTQYF
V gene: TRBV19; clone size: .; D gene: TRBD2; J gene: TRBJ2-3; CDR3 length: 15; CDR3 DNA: TGTGCCAGTAGTATTAGTCTAGCGGGAGGAGATACGCAGTATTTT; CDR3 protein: CASSISLAGGDTQYF
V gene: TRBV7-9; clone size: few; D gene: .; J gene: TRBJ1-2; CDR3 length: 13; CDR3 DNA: TGTGCCAGCAGCTATCAGGGTGTGGATGGCTACACCTTC; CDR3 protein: CASSYQGVDGYTF
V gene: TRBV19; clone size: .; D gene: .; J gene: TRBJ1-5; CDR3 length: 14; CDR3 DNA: TGTGCCAGTAGTAGTTCCAGGGGTGAACAGCCTCAGCATTTT; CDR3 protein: CASSSSRGEQPQHF
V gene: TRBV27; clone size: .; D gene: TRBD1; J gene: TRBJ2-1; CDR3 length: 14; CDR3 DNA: TGTGCCAGCAGTTTCGGGACAGGGTACAATGAGCAGTTCTTC; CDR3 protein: CASSFGTGYNEQFF
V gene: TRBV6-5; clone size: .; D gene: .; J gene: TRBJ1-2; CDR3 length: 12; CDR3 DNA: TGTGCCAGCATGGGAGGGGGCTATGGCTACACCTTC; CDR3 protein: CASMGGGYGYTF
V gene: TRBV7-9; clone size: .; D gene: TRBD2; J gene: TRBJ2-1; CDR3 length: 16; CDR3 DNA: TGTGCCAGCAGCTTCAAGCGGGAGCGCTCCTACAATGAGCAGTTCTTC; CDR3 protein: CASSFKRERSYNEQFF
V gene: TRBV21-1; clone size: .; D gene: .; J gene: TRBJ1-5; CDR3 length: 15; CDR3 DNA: TGTGCCAGCAGCGTACCCGGGACAGGCAATCAGCCCCAGCATTTT; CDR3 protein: CASSVPGTGNQPQHF
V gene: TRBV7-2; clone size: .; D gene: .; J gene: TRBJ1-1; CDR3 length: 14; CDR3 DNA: TGTGCCAGCAGCTCTCGTAGAGGGAGGAGTGAAGCTTTCTTT; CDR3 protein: CASSSRRGRSEAFF
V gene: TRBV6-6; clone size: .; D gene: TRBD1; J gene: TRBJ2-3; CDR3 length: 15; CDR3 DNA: TGTGCCAGCAGTCAGGGACAGGGCTCCCGTGGTACGCAGTATTTT; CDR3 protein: CASSQGQGSRGTQYF
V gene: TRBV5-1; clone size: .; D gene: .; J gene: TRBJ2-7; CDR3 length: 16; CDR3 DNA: TGCGCCAGCAGCCCGTCGGAAATCTATCCCACAAACGAGCAGTACTTC; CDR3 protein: CASSPSEIYPTNEQYF
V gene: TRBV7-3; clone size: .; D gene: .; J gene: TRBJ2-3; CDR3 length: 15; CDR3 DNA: TGTGCCAGCAGCTTAAGTCTAGCTCTTGGAGATACGCAGTATTTT; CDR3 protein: CASSLSLALGDTQYF
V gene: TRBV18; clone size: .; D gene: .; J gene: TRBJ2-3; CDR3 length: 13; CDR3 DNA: TGTGCCAGCTCACAGGCGGCCGTTGGTACGCAGTATTTT; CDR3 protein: CASSQAAVGTQYF